One and the same sample provided the 18 T cell receptor beta chains below, sequenced in a study of post-analysis software for immune sequencing data. Incorporated into the TCR beta cDNA libraries were unique molecular identifiers, which served to reduce PCR and sequencing biases. Each CDR3 protein gets one entry after TCRdb re-called the PCR reads with MiXCR. The data show fewer than 850,000 distinct CDR3 sequences, roughly 50% seen once. Regarding the study as a whole: Five TRBV segments were significantly more frequent in patients than in controls. TRBV5-6, TRBV5-1 and TRBV20-1 were among these segments.

Antigen specificity for these receptors is unknown. Sequenced input: blood. The receptors originated from a girl aged 10 to 17 with multiple sclerosis.

The V call is TRBV9, the J call TRBJ2-1; 8 bases are shared with TRBD2. Per the germline V gene, CDR1 is SGDLS and CDR2 is YYNGEE. The CDR3 totals 14 residues. The trim removed 3 bases at V and 7 bases at J, leaving 6 bases unmatched. The CDR3 here is CASSATSGPNEQFF. For the CDR3, the DNA is TGTGCCAGCAGCGCTACTAGCGGACCTAATGAGCAGTTCTTC.

This rearrangement joins TRBV12-3 or TRBV12-4 to TRBJ1-2, with 8 bases that match TRBD1. The CDR3 covers 14 residues. V was pared by 5 bases and J by 6 bases, with 8 bases of the junction left unmatched. CDR3 loop: CASSVDRDRHGYTF. The CDR3 DNA reads as TGTGCCAGCAGTGTGGACAGGGACCGGCATGGCTACACCTTC.

The rearrangement uses TRBV29-1 and TRBJ2-3; D is perhaps TRBD2 (6 bases). V was shortened by 6 bases and J by 3 bases, with 19 bases between the two germline ends. CDR3 length: 15 residues. Germline V lookup: CDR1 SQVTM, CDR2 ANQGSEA. CDR3: CSVNSGAGNTDTQYF. As DNA, the CDR3 is TGCAGCGTCAACTCTGGGGCGGGAAATACAGATACGCAGTATTTT.

J is TRBJ2-1 and V is TRBV29-1; D tentatively reads TRBD1 or TRBD2 (5 bases each). The CDR3 is 13 residues long. CDR1 and CDR2 from the germline V gene are SQVTM and ANQGSEA. The V end lost 7 bases, the J end lost 5 bases, and 15 bases lay between the germline ends. The CDR3 loop is CSARGYPNNEQFF. DNA of the CDR3: TGCAGCGCTCGGGGCTATCCTAACAATGAGCAGTTCTTC.

This clonotype was counted only a few times. The chain uses TRBV20-1 and TRBJ2-1; tentatively, D is TRBD1 (5 bases). V lost 6 bases to trimming and J lost 12 bases, with 12 bases between them. CDR1 and CDR2 (germline): DFQATT, SNEGSKA (reference sequence). This CDR3 spans 10 amino acids. The DNA of the CDR3 is TGCAGTGCCCAAAACCAGGGGCAGTTCTTC. This sequence encodes CSAQNQGQFF.

The gene calls are TRBV2 and TRBJ1-5; the match to TRBD1 covers 8 bases. The CDR3 loop spans 14 amino acids. The V gene's germline CDR1 is SNHLY and CDR2 FYNNEI. Germline trimming cut 6 bases from V and 3 bases from J; bases unmatched to any gene: 4. The CDR3: CASRQGANNQPQHF. The CDR3 coding sequence is TGTGCCAGCAGGCAGGGGGCGAACAATCAGCCCCAGCATTTT.

Here the CDR3 DNA reads TGTGCCAGCAGCTTAGACGGAGGTGGGCAGTACTTC. This encodes CASSLDGGGQYF. The chain carries TRBV7-2 and TRBJ2-7, with D tentatively TRBD2 (5 bases). The CDR3 sequence is 12 residues long. V was clipped by 1 base and J by 9 bases, with 10 bases between them. Germline V gives CDR1 SGHTA, CDR2 FQGNSA. The variable domain in full, with the rest retrieved from reference TRBV7-2 and TRBJ2-7, is GAGVSQSPSNKVTEKGKDVELRCDPISGHTALYWYRQSLGQGLEFLIYFQGNSAPDKSGLPSDRFSAERTGGSVSTLTIQRTQQEDSAVYLCASSLDGGGQYFGPGTRLTVT.

The CDR3 DNA reads TGCGCCAGCAGCTATGGCCAAACTAGCGGGTCTTCCTACGAGCAGTACTTC. Its protein is CASSYGQTSGSSYEQYF. V and J are TRBV5-1 and TRBJ2-7; 9 bases map to TRBD2. The CDR3 contains 17 residues. The J segment lost 1 base and the V segment lost 3 bases, leaving 11 bases of the junction unmatched. Germline CDR1 SGHRS, CDR2 YFSETQ.

The chain carries TRBV20-1 and TRBJ2-1; a weak D match, TRBD2 (6 bases). There are 16 residues in the CDR3. The ends were cut back, 0 bases at V and 5 bases at J, with 17 bases in the middle. Germline loops: CDR1 DFQATT, CDR2 SNEGSKA (reference sequence). In nucleotides, the CDR3 is TGCAGTGCTAGAGATCCCCTAGCGAGCCTAAACAATGAGCAGTTCTTC. It specifies CSARDPLASLNNEQFF.

The V gene is TRBV18, the J gene TRBJ2-7; a possible D gene is TRBD2 (5 bases). The CDR3 sequence is 13 residues long. CDR1 KGHSH and CDR2 LQKENI come from the germline V gene. Trimming cost V 0 bases and J 2 bases, with 5 bases left between them. The CDR3: CASSPPGTYEQYF. The DNA of the CDR3 is TGTGCCAGCTCACCACCCGGGACCTACGAGCAGTACTTC.

This clonotype was recorded a few times. V gene TRBV12-3 or TRBV12-4 combines with J gene TRBJ2-5; 10 nucleotides line up with TRBD2. This CDR3 region has 14 residues. The V gene end was trimmed by 3 bases and the J gene end by 5 bases; junction bases not matched to a gene: 3. CDR3: CASSFLAGDETQYF. As DNA, the CDR3 is TGTGCCAGCAGTTTCCTAGCGGGAGATGAGACCCAGTACTTC.

The V gene is TRBV5-1, the J gene TRBJ2-5; 9 nucleotides align to TRBD1. The germline CDR1 and CDR2 sequences are SGHRS and YFSETQ. The CDR3 extends over 17 amino acids. V shed 0 bases and J 5 bases; nucleotides not matched to a gene: 11. The CDR3 DNA reads TGCGCCAGCAGCTTGGGATTCGACGGGACAGGGCGGGAGACCCAGTACTTC. Protein product: CASSLGFDGTGRETQYF.

The chain combines TRBV7-8 with TRBJ2-7; 8 bases are shared with TRBD2. The V and J ends lost 4 bases and 2 bases, in that order; junction bases with no gene match: 4. Germline CDR1 and CDR2: SGHVS and FQNEAQ. This CDR3 is built from 14 residues. DNA of the CDR3: TGTGCCAGCAGCTATGGGACTAGACCCTACGAGCAGTACTTC. Protein product: CASSYGTRPYEQYF.

This clonotype was detected ten times or more. The chain employs TRBV9 and TRBJ2-5; D is undetermined. Trimming pared 0 bases from V and 5 bases from J, leaving 8 bases between. The CDR3 is 13 residues long. Per the germline V gene, CDR1 is SGDLS and CDR2 is YYNGEE. The CDR3 loop is CASSVGITETQYF. The CDR3 DNA sequence: TGTGCCAGCAGCGTAGGTATAACGGAGACCCAGTACTTC.

The sample holds a few counts of this clonotype. This sequence joins TRBV5-6 and TRBJ2-1, with D possibly being TRBD2 (6 bases). Trimming took 4 bases from V and 5 from J, leaving 16 bases between them. The CDR3 contains 15 residues. Germline V gene lookup returns CDR1 SGHDT and CDR2 YYEEEE. CDR3 protein: CASSQMTGRHNEQFF. Written as DNA, the CDR3 is TGTGCCAGCAGCCAGATGACCGGGAGACACAATGAGCAGTTCTTC.

V and J are TRBV24-1 and TRBJ2-1; 8 bases fit TRBD2. V lost 4 bases, J lost 0 bases, and 4 bases stayed unmatched. In germline, CDR1 is KGHDR, CDR2 SFDVKD. CDR3 length: 16 residues. CDR3 coding DNA: TGTGCCACCAGTGAGCCGGGGGGGGACTCCTACAATGAGCAGTTCTTC. Amino acid sequence: CATSEPGGDSYNEQFF.

The chain links TRBV5-6 to TRBJ2-7; no clear D. V was trimmed by 1 base and J by 1 base, leaving 6 bases between them. This CDR3 is 13 amino acids long. Germline V CDR1 and CDR2: SGHDT, YYEEEE. CDR3 loop: CASSLMISYEQYF. The DNA of the CDR3 is TGTGCCAGCAGCTTGATGATTTCCTACGAGCAGTACTTC.

A few counts support this clonotype. The chain couples TRBV13 to TRBJ2-1; D is possibly TRBD2 (6 bases). The V end lost 6 bases, the J end lost 0 bases, and 12 bases lay between the germline ends. Germline V CDR1 and CDR2: PRHDT, FYEKMQ (reference sequence). The CDR3 spans 15 residues. The CDR3 DNA is TGTGCCAGCAGTGGGGAGGAGTACTCCTACAATGAGCAGTTCTTC. Amino acids: CASSGEEYSYNEQFF.